What follows are 22 T cell receptor beta chains derived from one specimen sequenced in a study of CD8 T cells in ankylosing spondylitis (dated by TCRdb to about 2017). Libraries came from 5' RACE. The sample was run on an Illumina HiSeq 2500. TCRdb ran its own pipeline on the public reads, namely fastp trimming at Q25 and MiXCR clone calling, and kept in-frame beta chains. Rows are combined by CDR3 protein, so each entry shows the most common genes and DNA. This sample comprises some 90,000 distinct CDR3 sequences, roughly 30% of them detected only once. Around 56% of the sample lies in the top ten. Sequenced material: blood, either unsorted or a sorted T cell fraction (not recorded which). These receptors were taken from a male donor with ankylosing spondylitis or in good health (not recorded which).

The chain uses TRBV11-2 and TRBJ2-1, with TRBD1 matching 9 bases. The CDR3 loop spans 15 amino acids. Germline V gives CDR1 SGHAT, CDR2 FQNNGV. V was pared by 3 bases and J by 4 bases, with 4 bases of the junction left unmatched. The CDR3 spells CASSFAGTGYNEQFF. DNA of the CDR3: TGTGCCAGCAGCTTTGCCGGGACAGGGTACAATGAGCAGTTCTTC.

With respect to this clonotype: At one boundary the junction diverges from the germline segment, which might be a read error. The chain carries TRBV29-1 and TRBJ2-5; 7 positions agree with TRBD2. The germline V gene has CDR1 SQVTM and CDR2 ANQGSEA. The CDR3 has 13 residues. The CDR3 is CRVGEGLQETQYF. CDR3 DNA sequence: TGCAGAGTTGGGGAGGGGCTGCAAGAGACCCAGTACTTC.

This clonotype came up a few times. The genes are TRBV29-1 and TRBJ2-4; 7 nucleotides align to TRBD1. Germline assignment: CDR1 SQVTM and CDR2 ANQGSEA. The CDR3 is 15 residues long. V lost 4 bases, J lost 0 bases, and 6 bases stayed unmatched. The CDR3 DNA is TGCAGCGTTGTACAGGGGCCGGTAGCCAAAAACATTCAGTACTTC. This encodes CSVVQGPVAKNIQYF.

This clonotype appeared a few times. The chain uses TRBV7-3 and TRBJ2-2; D gene ambiguous. CDR1 and CDR2 (germline): SGHTA, FQGTGA. This CDR3 spans 14 amino acids. V lost 1 base, J lost 8 bases, and 11 bases lay in between. CDR3 residues: CASSLRNDRGELFF. CDR3 bases: TGTGCCAGCAGCTTAAGGAATGATAGAGGGGAGCTGTTTTTT.

Ten or more counts support this clonotype. The J gene is TRBJ2-1, the V gene TRBV5-5; 9 nucleotides match TRBD2. This CDR3 region has 17 residues. The germline V gene encodes CDR1 SGHKS and CDR2 YYEKEE (reference sequence). V dropped 0 bases and J dropped 9; count of bases not matched to a gene: 13. The CDR3 region is CASSLAWDSGGRVEQFF. The CDR3, as DNA: TGTGCCAGCAGCTTGGCCTGGGATAGCGGGGGTCGGGTTGAGCAGTTCTTC.

The chain joins TRBV5-1 to TRBJ1-1, with TRBD1 matching 7 bases. Germline V gives CDR1 SGHRS, CDR2 YFSETQ. With V trimmed by 1 base and J by 5 bases, 5 bases remained unmatched. This CDR3 contains 14 residues. In DNA, the CDR3 is TGCGCCAGCAGCTTGTCACCGGGACAGACTGAAGCTTTCTTT. Residues: CASSLSPGQTEAFF. Variable domain in full (rest from reference TRBV5-1 and TRBJ1-1): KAGVTQTPRYLIKTRGQQVTLSCSPISGHRSVSWYQQTPGQGLQFLFEYFSETQRNKGNFPGRFSGRQFSNSRSEMNVSTLELGDSALYLCASSLSPGQTEAFFGQGTRLTVV.

This rearrangement joins TRBV27 to TRBJ1-5; D is uncertain. V shed 9 bases and J shed 7 bases, with 25 bases lying between them. CDR3 length: 16 residues. Germline V lookup: CDR1 MNHEY, CDR2 SMNVEV (reference sequence). The CDR3 sequence is CASILRELAVGQPQHF. Written as DNA, the CDR3 is TGTGCCAGTATTCTTAGGGAGCTTGCGGTGGGCCAGCCCCAGCATTTT.

The V gene is TRBV20-1, the J gene TRBJ2-2; D call uncertain. Trimming cost V 0 bases and J 1 base, with 9 bases left between them. This CDR3 region has 15 residues. Germline CDR1 reads DFQATT; CDR2 reads SNEGSKA (reference sequence). CDR3 sequence (DNA): TGCAGTGCTAGAGAAGCGCGGAGGAACACCGGGGAGCTGTTTTTT. This codes for CSAREARRNTGELFF.

This clonotype showed up many times. This chain links TRBV6-1 with TRBJ1-1, with D hard to call. This CDR3 spans 13 amino acids. With 7 bases removed from V and 5 bases from J, the gap between germline ends came to 14 bases. CDR1 MNHNS and CDR2 SASEGT come from the germline V gene. The CDR3 region is CASTPGGATEAFF. The CDR3 DNA follows: TGTGCCAGCACCCCGGGAGGAGCGACTGAAGCTTTCTTT.

The CDR3, as DNA: TGTGCCACACATCCGGGACTAGTCTTCGACGACTACAATGAGCAGTTCTTC. Amino acids: CATHPGLVFDDYNEQFF. This chain links TRBV7-2 with TRBJ2-1; TRBD2 matches 8 bases. In germline, CDR1 is SGHTA, CDR2 FQGNSA. The V and J ends lost 10 bases and 3 bases, in that order; junction bases with no gene match: 17. The CDR3 consists of 17 residues.

This clonotype was detected only a few times. The rearrangement links TRBV6-2 or TRBV6-3 to TRBJ2-2; 8 bases fit TRBD1. This CDR3 contains 18 residues. Germline V CDR1 and CDR2: MNHEY, SVGEGT. The V and J ends lost 1 base and 6 bases, in that order; junction bases with no gene match: 13. The DNA of the CDR3 is TGTGCCAGCAGTTACTTCCCTAGGACAGGGTTAGGACCCGGGGAGCTGTTTTTT. It yields the protein CASSYFPRTGLGPGELFF.

This clonotype was seen only a few times. The J gene is TRBJ2-2, the V gene TRBV4-2; D might be TRBD1 or TRBD2, each matching 5 bases. V was pared by 5 bases and J by 6 bases, with 22 bases between. The CDR3 consists of 17 residues. Germline CDR1 LGHNA, CDR2 YNFKEQ. CDR3 DNA: TGTGCCAGCAGCAGACCAGAGGCAGGCCGGGGCCCCGGGGAGCTGTTTTTT. Protein: CASSRPEAGRGPGELFF.

The chain employs TRBV5-4 and TRBJ1-2; TRBD1 agrees at 7 bases. Unmatched junction bases numbered 8, after V lost 4 bases and J lost 8 bases. This CDR3 is 13 amino acids long. Germline loops: CDR1 SGHNT, CDR2 YYREEE (reference sequence). CDR3 bases: TGTGCCAGCAGCCTAGGGACAGAGCTGGGCTACACCTTC. Translated, it gives CASSLGTELGYTF. Complete variable domain (other parts from reference TRBV5-4 and TRBJ1-2): ETGVTQSPTHLIKTRGQQVTLRCSSQSGHNTVSWYQQALGQGPQFIFQYYREEENGRGNFPPRFSGLQFPNYSSELNVNALELDDSALYLCASSLGTELGYTFGSGTRLTVV.

The table lists this clonotype with a few counts. This chain uses TRBV11-1 with TRBJ2-1, with 11 positions matching TRBD1. From germline, CDR1 is SGHAT and CDR2 FQDESV (reference sequence). CDR3 length: 18 residues. V shed 4 bases and J 1 base; nucleotides not matched to a gene: 9. The CDR3 DNA is TGTGCCAGCAGCTGGACAGGGGGCGATCGTAGGTCCTACAATGAGCAGTTCTTC. It encodes CASSWTGGDRRSYNEQFF.

The chain has TRBV5-1 and TRBJ2-3; 8 positions match TRBD1. This CDR3 spans 15 amino acids. V was clipped by 1 base and J by 2 bases; unmatched bases: 3. Germline CDR1 is SGHRS and CDR2 is YFSETQ. The CDR3 sequence is CASSLRDRTTDTQYF. The CDR3 DNA reads as TGCGCCAGCAGCTTGAGGGACAGGACCACAGATACGCAGTATTTT.

J is TRBJ2-5 and V is TRBV5-1; 8 bases line up with TRBD1. The CDR3 extends over 15 amino acids. V lost 5 bases, J lost 2 bases, and 8 bases stayed unmatched. From germline, CDR1 is SGHRS and CDR2 YFSETQ. CDR3 sequence: CASRTGAGSQETQYF. Written as DNA, the CDR3 is TGCGCCAGCAGGACAGGGGCTGGCTCGCAAGAGACCCAGTACTTC.

This chain connects TRBV6-5 to TRBJ2-1; 7 bases agree with TRBD2. The germline V gene encodes CDR1 MNHEY and CDR2 SVGAGI. The CDR3 contains 16 residues. V shed 4 bases and J 7 bases; nucleotides not matched to a gene: 13. The CDR3 protein is CASSSNGNLGRNEQFF. The CDR3 region has the DNA TGTGCCAGCAGTTCGAACGGGAACCTCGGGAGGAATGAGCAGTTCTTC.

This chain uses TRBV20-1 with TRBJ1-5, with D unresolved. V was shortened by 4 bases and J by 9 bases, with 25 bases between the two germline ends. Germline assignment: CDR1 DFQATT and CDR2 SNEGSKA (reference sequence). This CDR3 contains 16 residues. Here the CDR3 DNA reads TGCAGTGCTACTTCTTGGGTCGCGACGGCGGATGGGCCCCAGCATTTT. Translation: CSATSWVATADGPQHF.

The DNA for the CDR3 is TGCAGTGCTCTGGAGGAAGGGGCCGCTTATGGCTACACCTTC. This sequence encodes CSALEEGAAYGYTF. J is TRBJ1-2 and V is TRBV20-1, with D possibly matching TRBD1 (5 bases). This CDR3 is 14 amino acids long. CDR1 DFQATT and CDR2 SNEGSKA come from the germline V gene (reference sequence). V was cut by 5 bases and J by 5 bases, with 18 bases left in between.

This clonotype was detected a few times. The CDR3 reads CASSFSGEQYF. The DNA of the CDR3 is TGCGCCAGCAGCTTTAGCGGAGAGCAGTACTTC. This sequence joins TRBV5-1 and TRBJ2-7; a possible D gene is TRBD2 (6 bases). Germline assignment: CDR1 SGHRS and CDR2 YFSETQ. V lost 2 bases, J lost 7 bases, and 7 bases lay in between. The CDR3 spans 11 residues.

This clonotype showed up just a few times. V usage is TRBV24-1 and J usage is TRBJ2-1; 9 bases are shared with TRBD2. V gave up 7 bases and J gave up 10 bases; unmatched junction bases: 7. Germline CDR1 reads KGHDR; CDR2 reads SFDVKD. This CDR3 is 13 amino acids long. CDR3 coding DNA: TGTGCCACCAGAGCTAGCGGGACGTACGAGCAGTTCTTC. It codes for CATRASGTYEQFF.

This clonotype was found a few times. This rearrangement joins TRBV7-6 to TRBJ2-5; 10 bases map to TRBD1. This CDR3 is built from 13 residues. Germline V gene lookup returns CDR1 SGHVS and CDR2 FNYEAQ. The J segment lost 7 bases and the V segment lost 5 bases, leaving 4 bases of the junction unmatched. The CDR3 region has the DNA TGTGCCAGCAGCAGGGGACAGGGGAGGACCCAGTACTTC. This gives the protein CASSRGQGRTQYF.